This T cell receptor beta chain was sequenced for a study of cytomegalovirus exposure and HLA in healthy donors. The wider study: One earlier analysis, a look at approximately 190 million T cells, found roughly 120 million unique TCR beta sequences. HLA-typed donors were the source of about 85 million unique TCRs, which an early data release held.

Germline V gives CDR1 SNHLY, CDR2 FYNNEI. The CDR3 loop spans 14 amino acids. The junction had 6 bases not matched to a gene; V was cut back by 4 bases and J by 7 bases. Comments on this clone: As yet, its antigen is unknown.

General study results and limits: Rarity characterized most TCR sequences, yet some public TCRs appeared in many donors.

Primers: 60 Vbeta forward and 13 Jbeta reverse. Per the study methods: Unique TCR beta chains numbered about 80 million in a later analysis, with roughly 10 million shared. Assay used: immunoSEQ multiplex PCR; TCRdb lists only in-frame clones, some missing. From that table come the V and J calls and clone size; the DNA was used to work out D and trimming. Of 110,000 to 150,000 clones listed, around 80% were seen once; the top ten hold about 4.3%. The rearrangement joins TRBV2 to TRBJ2-1; the match to TRBD2 covers 8 bases. Specimen: PBMCs. This TCR was sampled from a woman between 40 and 55 years old in good health and CMV-seropositive. The DNA of the CDR3 is TGTGCCAGCAGTGGAGGGACTAGTATAAATGAGCAGTTCTTC. Translated: CASSGGTSINEQFF.